The 30 T cell receptor beta chains below all came from one sample that was sequenced in a study of T cell clonotyping in hematopoietic cell transplantation (dated by TCRdb to the early 2020s). The library was obtained by the immunoSEQ multiplex PCR assay. Held by TCRdb, this immuneACCESS table contains in-frame sequences only and omits some clones. Under half of the omission traces to an unresolved V gene where checked; the cause of the rest is unknown. This sample gives around 6,300 clones in total; about 86% of them show up just once. About 14% of the sample comes from the top ten. According to the study, the label for this sample's time point signals: 180 days after allo-HCT. Material: peripheral blood mononuclear cells, obtained 180 days after allogeneic stem cell transplant. These receptors all stem from a female patient between 50 and 59 years old who had an allogeneic stem cell transplant from an unrelated donor, so the T cells may come from the graft donor. Some clones in this sample may be carry-over from other donors' samples.

The chain couples TRBV10-3 to TRBJ2-5, with TRBD1 identical over 8 bases. The end of the DNA fits TRBJ2-7 better, so the J call may be wrong. In germline, CDR1 is ENHRY, CDR2 SYGVKD. The CDR3 consists of 14 residues. The CDR3 protein is CAIRGQGDSYEQYF. The DNA of the CDR3 is TGTGCCATCAGAGGACAGGGAGATTCCTACGAGCAGTACTTC.

This clone was observed a handful of times. This rearrangement joins TRBV30 to TRBJ2-7; TRBD2 might be the D (5 bases). Looked up from germline, CDR1 is GTSNPN and CDR2 is SVGIG (reference sequence). CDR3 length equals 17 residues. V was shortened by 2 bases and J by 7 bases, with 27 bases between the two germline ends. The CDR3 sequence: CAWSIARVRGFAVEQYF. In DNA, the CDR3 is TGTGCCTGGAGTATAGCGCGCGTTCGGGGATTTGCGGTGGAGCAGTACTTC.

A remark on this clone: A read error is likely, as this CDR3 ends without the conserved phenylalanine or tryptophan. The DNA is left out, because the CDR3 cannot be placed on it with certainty; the CDR3 is given as TCRdb lists it. V gene TRBV6-1 combines with J gene TRBJ1-1; the table assigns TRBD1, which was not confirmed against the DNA. The CDR3 is 14 amino acids in total, end residues counted. Germline CDR1 and CDR2: MNHNS and SASEGT. CDR3 loop: CASSEQGGGTLRRL.

The chain is built from TRBV7-2 and TRBJ1-1; D is perhaps TRBD1 (6 bases). The CDR3 runs 14 residues. Per germline, CDR1 SGHTA and CDR2 FQGNSA. V dropped 6 bases and J dropped 1 base, with 12 bases sitting between them. The CDR3 sequence: CASRQHRANTEAFF. In DNA form, the CDR3 reads TGTGCCAGCAGGCAACACAGGGCGAACACTGAAGCTTTCTTT.

The chain carries TRBV11-2 and TRBJ2-1; D unclear. The germline CDR1 and CDR2 sequences are SGHAT and FQNNGV. This CDR3 has 15 residues. Trimming stripped 0 bases from V and 4 bases from J, with 10 bases between. The CDR3 here is CASSLDRSRYNEQFF. Written as DNA, the CDR3 is TGTGCCAGCAGCTTAGATCGGTCCCGATACAATGAGCAGTTCTTC.

V is TRBV7-9 and J is TRBJ2-1; 12 nucleotides line up with TRBD2. J was trimmed by 3 bases and V by 1 base; bases with no gene match: 7. This CDR3 spans 18 amino acids. Germline V lookup: CDR1 SEHNR, CDR2 FQNEAQ (reference sequence). Written as DNA, the CDR3 is TGTGCCAGCAGCTTAGAACTAGCGGGGGGCCTCATCTACAATGAGCAGTTCTTC. Protein product: CASSLELAGGLIYNEQFF.

The rearrangement joins TRBV4-2 to TRBJ2-7; D remains unclear. The V end was cut by 0 bases, the J end by 0 bases, with 0 bases between. This CDR3 comprises 12 residues. The germline V gene has CDR1 LGHNA and CDR2 YNFKEQ. CDR3 amino acids: CASSQDSYEQYF. CDR3 sequence (DNA): TGTGCCAGCAGCCAAGACTCCTACGAGCAGTACTTC.

V is TRBV5-6 and J is TRBJ2-7, with a weak D call TRBD1 (5 bases). V lost 3 bases to trimming and J lost 4 bases, with 14 bases between them. Germline CDR1 reads SGHDT; CDR2 reads YYEEEE. The CDR3 spans 14 residues. The CDR3 here is CASSSEFRAYEQYF. CDR3 bases: TGTGCCAGCAGCTCGGAATTCAGGGCTTACGAGCAGTACTTC.

The V gene is TRBV27, the J gene TRBJ2-5, with a tentative D call TRBD1 (5 bases). The V gene lost 2 bases and the J gene lost 5 bases, with 27 bases spanning the gap. This CDR3 has 19 residues. The V gene's germline CDR1 is MNHEY and CDR2 SMNVEV (reference sequence). This chain's CDR3 is CASSLISPPFQGVGETQYF. The DNA of the CDR3 is TGTGCCAGCAGTTTAATTTCCCCTCCCTTTCAGGGTGTCGGGGAGACCCAGTACTTC.

The rearrangement uses TRBV7-9 and TRBJ1-1; D is undetermined. This CDR3 is built from 14 residues. The V gene's germline CDR1 is SEHNR and CDR2 FQNEAQ (reference sequence). The V end was cut by 5 bases, the J end by 1 base, with 11 bases between. The CDR3 reads CASSAGVGNTEAFF. CDR3 bases: TGTGCCAGCAGCGCCGGAGTCGGGAACACTGAAGCTTTCTTT.

The J gene is TRBJ2-4, the V gene TRBV15, with a weak D call TRBD1 (7 bases). CDR3 length equals 15 residues. With 5 bases removed from V and 6 bases from J, the gap between germline ends came to 17 bases. Germline CDR1 is LNHNV and CDR2 is YYDKDF (reference sequence). This CDR3 reads CATSRRRQGGNIQYF. CDR3 nucleotide sequence: TGTGCCACCAGCCGTCGCCGACAGGGAGGAAACATTCAGTACTTC.

The chain employs TRBV6-1 and TRBJ1-1; 8 nucleotides agree with TRBD1. The germline CDR1 and CDR2 sequences are MNHNS and SASEGT. The J segment lost 1 base and the V segment lost 7 bases, leaving 8 bases of the junction unmatched. The CDR3 is 15 residues long. The CDR3 sequence: CASTPRDRSNTEAFF. The CDR3 DNA reads as TGTGCCAGCACCCCTCGGGACAGGTCGAACACTGAAGCTTTCTTT.

The V gene is TRBV5-1, the J gene TRBJ1-2, with 9 bases lining up with TRBD1. CDR3 size: 18 residues. The trim removed 5 bases at V and 0 bases at J, leaving 14 bases unmatched. The germline CDR1 and CDR2 sequences are SGHRS and YFSETQ. As DNA, the CDR3 is TGCGCCAGCAGATTCGGTCTACTCGGGGACAGGGCTAACTATGGCTACACCTTC. It encodes CASRFGLLGDRANYGYTF.

This clone came up once. The chain couples TRBV6-1 to TRBJ2-7; tentatively, D is TRBD1 (7 bases). Germline V gives CDR1 MNHNS, CDR2 SASEGT. The CDR3 runs to 14 residues. V was pared by 5 bases and J by 3 bases, with 14 bases between. CDR3: CASSKQGGDYEQYF. The CDR3 DNA sequence: TGTGCCAGCAGTAAGCAGGGGGGCGACTACGAGCAGTACTTC.

The V gene is TRBV5-1, the J gene TRBJ2-6; D call uncertain. Trimming pared 5 bases from V and 2 bases from J, leaving 14 bases between. CDR3 length: 16 amino acids. CDR1 SGHRS and CDR2 YFSETQ come from the germline V gene. CDR3 region: CASSGLVGTGANVLTF. CDR3 nucleotide sequence: TGCGCCAGCAGTGGCTTGGTAGGGACTGGGGCCAACGTCCTGACTTTC.

This chain joins TRBV5-1 and TRBJ1-1; maybe TRBD1 (6 bases). This CDR3 spans 17 amino acids. Trimming stripped 4 bases from V and 0 bases from J, with 19 bases between. Germline V lookup: CDR1 SGHRS, CDR2 YFSETQ. The CDR3 is CASSLTNGGDMNTEAFF. The DNA of the CDR3 is TGCGCCAGCAGCCTAACGAACGGTGGGGACATGAACACTGAAGCTTTCTTT.

The chain employs TRBV27 and TRBJ2-7; perhaps D is TRBD1 or TRBD2 (5 bases each). V was cut by 7 bases and J by 3 bases, with 13 bases left in between. CDR1 and CDR2 (germline): MNHEY, SMNVEV (reference sequence). This CDR3 contains 13 residues. The CDR3 region is CASTIPGLYEQYF. The CDR3, as DNA: TGTGCCAGCACTATCCCGGGGCTCTACGAGCAGTACTTC.

This clone appeared a single time. The V gene is TRBV19, the J gene TRBJ2-4, with 10 bases aligning to TRBD1. The CDR3 sequence is 18 residues long. The J segment lost 0 bases and the V segment lost 6 bases, leaving 11 bases of the junction unmatched. Germline assignment: CDR1 LNHDA and CDR2 SQIVND (reference sequence). The CDR3 reads CASSRDRGGDLAKNIQYF. The CDR3 DNA follows: TGTGCCAGTAGCCGGGACAGGGGAGGGGATCTAGCCAAAAACATTCAGTACTTC.

This clone occurred once. This chain links TRBV19 with TRBJ2-3, with 11 bases matching TRBD2. Per germline, CDR1 LNHDA and CDR2 SQIVND (reference sequence). The CDR3 is made up of 17 amino acids. The junction had 11 bases not matched to a gene; V was cut back by 4 bases and J by 5 bases. The CDR3 region has the DNA TGTGCCAGTAGTAGGGGGACTAGCGGAATTTGGGGAGATACGCAGTATTTT. Encoded protein: CASSRGTSGIWGDTQYF.

The chain links TRBV30 to TRBJ1-1; D remains unclear. The V end lost 0 bases, the J end lost 3 bases, and 5 bases lay between the germline ends. Germline V lookup: CDR1 GTSNPN, CDR2 SVGIG (reference sequence). The CDR3 has 12 residues. CDR3 coding DNA: TGTGCCTGGAGTGTACTTGACACTGAAGCTTTCTTT. It encodes CAWSVLDTEAFF. Full variable domain (missing parts from reference TRBV30 and TRBJ1-1): SQTIHQWPATLVQPVGSPLSLECTVEGTSNPNLYWYRQAAGRGLQLLFYSVGIGQISSEVPQNLSASRPQDRQFILSSKKLLLSDSGFYLCAWSVLDTEAFFGQGTRLTVV.

The genes are TRBV19 and TRBJ1-5; D gene ambiguous. This CDR3 is 14 amino acids long. The V end lost 7 bases, the J end lost 2 bases, and 12 bases lay between the germline ends. CDR1 and CDR2 (germline): LNHDA, SQIVND (reference sequence). The CDR3 is CASKEVGGNQPQHF. The CDR3 nucleotides read TGTGCCAGTAAAGAAGTTGGGGGCAATCAGCCCCAGCATTTT.

The chain recombines TRBV7-9 with TRBJ1-4; TRBD1 aligns across 7 bases. Trimming took 3 bases from V and 2 from J; bases not matched to a gene: 6. The CDR3 extends over 16 amino acids. In germline, CDR1 is SEHNR, CDR2 FQNEAQ (reference sequence). The CDR3 protein is CASSLRNRGTNEKLFF. In DNA, the CDR3 is TGTGCCAGCAGCTTGAGGAACAGGGGTACTAATGAAAAACTGTTTTTT.

This chain connects TRBV10-1 to TRBJ1-6; D unresolved. Trimming took off 1 base at V and 6 bases at J, with 10 bases between the two ends. Germline loops: CDR1 WNHNN, CDR2 SYGVQD (reference sequence). CDR3 length equals 15 residues. The DNA of the CDR3 is TGCGCCAGCAGTGAGTACCTGGGTGGTAATTCACCCCTCCACTTT. Amino acids: CASSEYLGGNSPLHF.

This chain connects TRBV7-3 to TRBJ1-2, with unresolved D. Germline V gene sequence: CDR1 SGHTA, CDR2 FQGTGA. The CDR3 runs 13 residues. The V gene lost 2 bases and the J gene lost 3 bases, with 7 bases spanning the gap. The CDR3 coding sequence is TGTGCCAGCAGCTTAGCTCCTGACTATGGCTACACCTTC. This sequence encodes CASSLAPDYGYTF.

This clone was counted a single time. The chain couples TRBV19 to TRBJ2-5; 7 nucleotides line up with TRBD1. The CDR3 sequence is 14 residues long. Germline values: CDR1 LNHDA, CDR2 SQIVND (reference sequence). V was clipped by 6 bases and J by 2 bases; unmatched bases: 6. CDR3 protein: CASSPPGQQETQYF. The CDR3 coding sequence is TGTGCCAGTAGCCCTCCGGGACAGCAAGAGACCCAGTACTTC.

The chain carries TRBV28 and TRBJ1-1; perhaps TRBD1 as D (5 bases). Germline V CDR1 and CDR2: MDHEN, SYDVKM. The CDR3 spans 13 residues. Between the trimmed V and J ends, which lost 5 bases and 7 bases, there was a span of 14 bases. CDR3 coding DNA: TGTGCCAGCAGTCATCGGGGGGGGATTGAAGCTTTCTTT. Translation: CASSHRGGIEAFF.

This clone showed up just a few times. This chain links TRBV14 with TRBJ2-5; the D is unclear. Trimming cost V 3 bases and J 1 base, with 6 bases left between them. There are 13 residues in the CDR3. Germline V gene lookup returns CDR1 SGHDN and CDR2 FVKESK. CDR3 residues: CASSQWTQETQYF. For the CDR3, the DNA is TGTGCCAGCAGCCAGTGGACCCAAGAGACCCAGTACTTC.

The CDR3 sequence is CAWRGHEGTEAFF. The CDR3 DNA reads as TGTGCCTGGAGAGGACACGAGGGGACTGAAGCTTTCTTT. The V call is TRBV30, the J call TRBJ1-1; weak D call: TRBD1 (5 bases). V lost 3 bases, J lost 5 bases, and 13 bases lay in between. The CDR3 contains 13 residues. Germline values: CDR1 GTSNPN, CDR2 SVGIG (reference sequence).

This chain joins TRBV5-1 and TRBJ1-6; D is perhaps TRBD1 (5 bases). Trimming stripped 0 bases from V and 10 bases from J, with 11 bases between. The CDR3 is 14 residues long. The germline V gene has CDR1 SGHRS and CDR2 YFSETQ. The CDR3 reads CASSLEQGNSPLHF. The CDR3 nucleotides are TGCGCCAGCAGCTTGGAGCAGGGTAACTCACCCCTCCACTTT.

In DNA form, the CDR3 reads TGTGCCAGCAGCCCCCCAATCGGCGAGCAGTACTTC. Translation: CASSPPIGEQYF. This chain connects TRBV7-9 to TRBJ2-7; no clear D. CDR1 is SEHNR, CDR2 FQNEAQ, per germline (reference sequence). The CDR3 consists of 12 residues. Trimming pared 5 bases from V and 6 bases from J, leaving 11 bases between.